The 8 T cell receptor beta chains listed next were all sequenced from one sample in a study of blood T cell repertoires in COVID-19. Here immunoSEQ multiplex PCR was the method, and the copy in TCRdb shows in-frame clones only, minus some. In the table there are about 150,000 clones, roughly 83% of which are singletons. The sample taken for sequencing was peripheral blood. The receptors stem from a woman in her sixties or seventies with COVID-19, enrolled during active disease.

This chain connects TRBV27 to TRBJ2-2, with D perhaps matching TRBD2 (7 bases). V shed 5 bases and J shed 5 bases, with 18 bases lying between them. Per the germline V gene, CDR1 is MNHEY and CDR2 is SMNVEV (reference sequence). There are 16 residues in the CDR3. CDR3 in amino acids: CASSIIGGAGTGELFF. For the CDR3, the DNA is TGTGCCAGCAGTATTATTGGGGGGGCCGGAACCGGGGAGCTGTTTTTT.

The V gene is TRBV18, the J gene TRBJ1-5; a weak D match, TRBD1 (5 bases). CDR3 length: 15 residues. CDR1 is KGHSH, CDR2 LQKENI, per germline. V was cut by 3 bases and J by 3 bases, with 12 bases left in between. The CDR3 DNA reads TGTGCCAGCTCACCCCGACAGATCCACAATCAGCCCCAGCATTTT. The encoded protein is CASSPRQIHNQPQHF.

The chain employs TRBV11-2 and TRBJ2-3; 9 bases agree with TRBD1. The CDR3 is 18 amino acids. Per germline, CDR1 SGHAT and CDR2 FQNNGV. V lost 1 base to trimming and J lost 1 base; unmatched junction nucleotides: 9. CDR3 nucleotides: TGTGCCAGCAGCTTAGTCGGGTTTGGGACAGGGCGCACAGATACGCAGTATTTT. Its translation: CASSLVGFGTGRTDTQYF.

The V and J genes are TRBV7-8 and TRBJ1-1; 7 bases map to TRBD1. There are 17 residues in the CDR3. The V gene end was trimmed by 2 bases and the J gene end by 4 bases; junction bases not matched to a gene: 13. In germline, CDR1 is SGHVS, CDR2 FQNEAQ. DNA of the CDR3: TGTGCCAGCAGCTTATTCCCCCCTACCACAGGGGCCACTGAAGCTTTCTTT. Amino acid sequence: CASSLFPPTTGATEAFF.

The rearrangement uses TRBV7-9 and TRBJ1-5; tentative D call: TRBD1 (5 bases). The CDR3 is 15 residues long. Germline CDR1 SEHNR, CDR2 FQNEAQ (reference sequence). The germline V and J ends were trimmed by 6 bases and 5 bases, with 17 bases remaining between them. The CDR3 DNA sequence: TGTGCCAGCAGGGGGGGATTGGACTCGGATCAGCCCCAGCATTTT. This translates into CASRGGLDSDQPQHF.

The chain uses TRBV6-5 and TRBJ2-3; 9 positions agree with TRBD1. This CDR3 is built from 15 residues. The germline CDR1 and CDR2 sequences are MNHEY and SVGAGI. The ends lost 7 bases at V and 6 bases at J; junction bases unmatched: 11. CDR3 in amino acids: CASNRPGQGSDTQYF. CDR3 sequence (DNA): TGTGCCAGCAACCGACCGGGACAGGGATCCGATACGCAGTATTTT.

This chain uses TRBV19 with TRBJ1-1; D uncertain. The length of the CDR3 is 12 residues. The germline V gene has CDR1 LNHDA and CDR2 SQIVND (reference sequence). The ends were cut back, 9 bases at V and 5 bases at J, with 13 bases in the middle. CDR3 bases: TGTGCCAGCAGCGACCGACGGACTGAAGCTTTCTTT. Residues: CASSDRRTEAFF.

In this sample, this clone turned up a few times. This chain connects TRBV4-1 to TRBJ1-5, with a weak D call TRBD1 (5 bases). Trimming removed 8 bases from V and 4 bases from J, with 15 bases in between. Per the germline V gene, CDR1 is MGHRA and CDR2 is YSYEKL. The length of the CDR3 is 14 residues. The CDR3 protein is CASGDSPRNQPQHF. Written as DNA, the CDR3 is TGCGCCAGCGGCGACAGTCCGAGGAATCAGCCCCAGCATTTT.